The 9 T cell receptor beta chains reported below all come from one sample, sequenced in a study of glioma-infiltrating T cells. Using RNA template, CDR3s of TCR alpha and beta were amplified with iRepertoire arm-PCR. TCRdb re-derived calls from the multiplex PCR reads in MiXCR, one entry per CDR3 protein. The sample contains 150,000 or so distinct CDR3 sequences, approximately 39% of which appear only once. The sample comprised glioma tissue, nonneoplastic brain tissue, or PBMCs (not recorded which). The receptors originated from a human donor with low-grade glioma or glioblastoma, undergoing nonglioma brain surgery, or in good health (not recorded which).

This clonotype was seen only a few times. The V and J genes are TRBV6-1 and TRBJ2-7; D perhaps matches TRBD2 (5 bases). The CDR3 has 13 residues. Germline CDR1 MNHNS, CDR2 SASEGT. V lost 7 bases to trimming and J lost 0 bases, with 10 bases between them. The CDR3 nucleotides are TGTGCCAGCACCCACGGGATCTCCTACGAGCAGTACTTC. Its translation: CASTHGISYEQYF.

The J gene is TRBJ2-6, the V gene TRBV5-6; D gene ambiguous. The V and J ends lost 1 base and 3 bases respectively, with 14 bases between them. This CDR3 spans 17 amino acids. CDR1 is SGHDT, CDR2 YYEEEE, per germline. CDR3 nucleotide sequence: TGTGCCAGCAGCTTGTTGCCGAGTCTCTATGGGGCCAACGTCCTGACTTTC. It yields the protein CASSLLPSLYGANVLTF.

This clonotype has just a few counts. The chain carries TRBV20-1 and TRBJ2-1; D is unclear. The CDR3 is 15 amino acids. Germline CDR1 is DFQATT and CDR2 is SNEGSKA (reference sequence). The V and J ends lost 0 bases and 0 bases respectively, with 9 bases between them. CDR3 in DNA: TGCAGTGCTAGAGATCGAGCCACCTCCTACAATGAGCAGTTCTTC. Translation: CSARDRATSYNEQFF.

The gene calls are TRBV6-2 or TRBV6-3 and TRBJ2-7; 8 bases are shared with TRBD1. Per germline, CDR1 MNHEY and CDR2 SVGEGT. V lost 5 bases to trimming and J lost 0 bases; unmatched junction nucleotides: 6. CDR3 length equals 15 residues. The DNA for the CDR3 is TGTGCCAGCAGTACCGGACAGGGCCTCTCCTACGAGCAGTACTTC. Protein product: CASSTGQGLSYEQYF.

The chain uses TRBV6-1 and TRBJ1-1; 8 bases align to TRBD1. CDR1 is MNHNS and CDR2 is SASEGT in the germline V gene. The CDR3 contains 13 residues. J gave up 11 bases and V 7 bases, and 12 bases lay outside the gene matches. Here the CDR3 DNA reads TGTGCCAGCACCCACAACAGGGGGTTGAACGCTTTCTTT. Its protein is CASTHNRGLNAFF.

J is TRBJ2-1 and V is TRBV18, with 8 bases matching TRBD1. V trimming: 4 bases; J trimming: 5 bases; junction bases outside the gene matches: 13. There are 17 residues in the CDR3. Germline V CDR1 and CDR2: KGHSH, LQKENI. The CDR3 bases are TGTGCCAGCTCACTCAGACAGGGGACGCCGTTGAACAATGAGCAGTTCTTC. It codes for CASSLRQGTPLNNEQFF.

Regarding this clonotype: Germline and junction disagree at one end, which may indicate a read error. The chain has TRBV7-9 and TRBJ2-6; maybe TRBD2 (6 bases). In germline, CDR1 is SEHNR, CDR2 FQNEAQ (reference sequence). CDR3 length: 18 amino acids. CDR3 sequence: CASTLEVAGSSGANVLTF. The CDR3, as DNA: TGTGCCAGCACCTTAGAAGTCGCGGGGAGCTCTGGGGCCAACGTCCTGACTTTC.

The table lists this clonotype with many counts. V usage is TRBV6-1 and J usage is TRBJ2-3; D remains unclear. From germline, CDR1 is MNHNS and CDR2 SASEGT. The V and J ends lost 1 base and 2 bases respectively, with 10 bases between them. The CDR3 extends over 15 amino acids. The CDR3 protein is CASSEVARPTDTQYF. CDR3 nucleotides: TGTGCCAGCAGTGAAGTGGCCAGGCCCACAGATACGCAGTATTTT.

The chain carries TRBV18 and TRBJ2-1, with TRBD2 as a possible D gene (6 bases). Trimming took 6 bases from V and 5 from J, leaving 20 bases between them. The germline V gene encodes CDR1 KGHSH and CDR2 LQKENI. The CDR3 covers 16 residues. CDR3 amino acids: CASSPGTPGTNNEQFF. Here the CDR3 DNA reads TGTGCCAGCTCGCCCGGGACTCCCGGAACCAACAATGAGCAGTTCTTC.